This entry is about one T cell receptor beta chain. Sequence at one end of the junction differs from germline and may be a read error. This entry is derived from a study of blood T cell repertoires in COVID-19. Germline assignment: CDR1 MDHEN and CDR2 SYDVKM. The CDR3 totals 12 residues. Assay: immunoSEQ multiplex PCR; the TCRdb copy retains only in-frame clones and omits some. The sample includes around 110,000 clones, around four fifths of them seen just once. This receptor was taken from a man aged 55-75 years with active or convalescent COVID-19. V is TRBV28 and J is TRBJ1-6; 10 bases match TRBD1. Material: peripheral blood. The chain's CDR3 is CASSLGTGVVMF. The CDR3 DNA sequence: TGTGCCAGCAGTCTCGGGACAGGGGTTGTTATGTTT.